This T cell receptor beta chain was captured in a study of T cell repertoires in cytomegalovirus infection. Study as a whole: Evidence of both CMV infection and a matching HLA type came from public TCR beta signatures.

In the case of this clonotype: Its specificity is not known.

Notes on the study in general: Carriers of CMV plus the relevant HLA were identified by cumulative public TCR beta family frequency. Clonotypes of TCR beta that were HLA-C-restricted and CMV-specific dominated the ex vivo response.

TCRdb used MiXCR to reprocess the reads, holding one entry per CDR3 protein. The sample includes 490,000 or so distinct CDR3 sequences, around 11% of them seen just once. The CDR3 consists of 15 residues. V was cut by 0 bases and J by 2 bases, with 10 bases left in between. Germline-derived CDR1 and CDR2 are MNHEY and SVGAGI. Sequenced material: PBMCs. The V call is TRBV6-5, the J call TRBJ1-2; no firm D call. The sequence was collected from a human donor in good health (CMV status not recorded). Some clones in this sample may be carry-over from other donors' samples. The chain's CDR3 is CASSYSLESNYGYTF. The CDR3 nucleotides read TGTGCCAGCAGTTACTCGTTGGAATCGAACTATGGCTACACCTTC.